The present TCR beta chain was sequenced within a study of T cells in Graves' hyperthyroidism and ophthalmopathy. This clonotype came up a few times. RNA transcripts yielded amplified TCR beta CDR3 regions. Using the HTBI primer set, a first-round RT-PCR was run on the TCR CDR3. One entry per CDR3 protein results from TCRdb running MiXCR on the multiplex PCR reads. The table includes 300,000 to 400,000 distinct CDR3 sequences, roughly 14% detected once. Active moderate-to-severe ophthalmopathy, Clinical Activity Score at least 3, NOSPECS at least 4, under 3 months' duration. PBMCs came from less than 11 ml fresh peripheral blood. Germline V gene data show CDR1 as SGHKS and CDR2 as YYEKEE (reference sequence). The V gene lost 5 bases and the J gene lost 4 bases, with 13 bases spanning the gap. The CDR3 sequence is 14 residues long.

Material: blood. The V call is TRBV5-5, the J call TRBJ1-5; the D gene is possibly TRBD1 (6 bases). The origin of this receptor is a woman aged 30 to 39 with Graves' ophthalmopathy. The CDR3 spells CASRATGTNQPQHF. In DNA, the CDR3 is TGTGCCAGCAGGGCGACAGGTACAAATCAGCCCCAGCATTTT.